This T cell receptor beta chain was recorded in a study of cytomegalovirus exposure and HLA in healthy donors. Study background: Among the 398 genotyped donors, just over 80% were placed in the Caucasian-associated ancestry cluster.

V lost 4 bases to trimming and J lost 0 bases, with 10 bases between them. CDR3 length: 14 amino acids. Germline V gene data show CDR1 as MNHEY and CDR2 as SVGAGI. PCR used 60 Vbeta primers and 13 Jbeta primers. This table comes from immunoSEQ multiplex PCR, and its TCRdb copy is limited to in-frame clones, with some not included. The table includes around 100,000 clones, approximately 80% detected once. As regards this clone: Its specificity is unknown.

Study conclusions and caveats: There were 150 to 200 TCR beta chains listed as cytomegalovirus-associated. When the data were analyzed later, several of the most significant clusters appeared to be linked to common viral pathogens. Researchers reported in a later analysis that a missense DCLRE1C variant was tied to TCR beta V- and J-gene trimming.

J is TRBJ2-7 and V is TRBV6-5, with D unresolved. The sample consisted of PBMCs. The source of this sequence is a female donor in good health and CMV-seropositive. The CDR3 reads CASSSHTSSYEQYF. CDR3 bases: TGTGCCAGCAGTTCCCACACCTCCTCCTACGAGCAGTACTTC.